These 18 T cell receptor beta chains were all obtained from the same sample, sequenced in a study of cytotoxic CD8 clonotypes in ibrutinib-treated CLL. The table came from immunoSEQ multiplex PCR; TCRdb's copy has only in-frame clones and leaves some out. The sample has roughly 250,000 clones, 70% seen once. The sequences come from PBMCs, collected after 24 months of ibrutinib treatment. The receptors were sampled from a human donor with chronic lymphocytic leukemia.

This clone was detected a few times. The chain combines TRBV28 with TRBJ2-7; D remains unclear. There are 15 residues in the CDR3. The germline gives CDR1 MDHEN, CDR2 SYDVKM. V lost 5 bases, J lost 1 base, and 15 bases lay in between. The CDR3: CASSPRPGRSYEQYF. CDR3 DNA: TGTGCCAGCAGTCCCCGACCCGGACGGTCCTACGAGCAGTACTTC.

The V gene is TRBV11-2, the J gene TRBJ2-7; perhaps TRBD2 as D (6 bases). The germline V and J ends were trimmed by 5 bases and 5 bases, with 19 bases remaining between them. CDR1 SGHAT and CDR2 FQNNGV come from the germline V gene. This CDR3 comprises 15 residues. The DNA for the CDR3 is TGTGCCAGCAGCCCCCGGATAGCGGCCTTGGACGAGCAGTACTTC. This sequence encodes CASSPRIAALDEQYF.

This clone was found a few times. An end of the junction does not agree with germline; a read error may underlie this. This sequence joins TRBV7-7 and TRBJ2-7, with D uncertain. Germline V gives CDR1 SSHAT, CDR2 FNYEAQ (reference sequence). The CDR3 sequence is 13 residues long. In nucleotides, the CDR3 is TGTGCTAGCAGCTTAGTGCTGAACTACGAGCAGTACTTC. Translated: CASSLVLNYEQYF.

This chain connects TRBV10-3 to TRBJ2-2; 10 bases align to TRBD2. This CDR3 is built from 17 residues. With 3 bases clipped from V and 2 bases from J, the junction kept 6 bases outside the gene matches. CDR1 and CDR2 from the germline V gene are ENHRY and SYGVKD. CDR3 protein: CAISDLAGGLNTGELFF. The CDR3, as DNA: TGTGCCATCAGTGATTTAGCGGGAGGTCTTAACACCGGGGAGCTGTTTTTT.

This chain joins TRBV7-2 and TRBJ2-7; TRBD1 agrees at 7 bases. Germline CDR1 SGHTA, CDR2 FQGNSA. This CDR3 region has 14 residues. The V and J ends lost 5 bases and 1 base, in that order; junction bases with no gene match: 5. In DNA form, the CDR3 reads TGTGCCAGCAGCGCAGGGACAGTTTCCTACGAGCAGTACTTC. Amino acids: CASSAGTVSYEQYF.

This chain links TRBV5-1 with TRBJ2-7; TRBD2 is a possible D gene (6 bases). The germline V gene encodes CDR1 SGHRS and CDR2 YFSETQ. V was clipped by 1 base and J by 7 bases, with 18 bases between them. The CDR3 loop spans 15 amino acids. This CDR3 is CASSLRASDPLEQYF. The CDR3 bases are TGCGCCAGCAGCTTGAGGGCTAGCGACCCCTTAGAGCAGTACTTC.

The V gene is TRBV5-1, the J gene TRBJ2-2; no clear D gene. Germline-derived CDR1 and CDR2 are SGHRS and YFSETQ. The CDR3 has 14 amino acids. V lost 4 bases, J lost 3 bases, and 10 bases lay in between. The CDR3 sequence is CASSEALDTGELFF. As DNA, the CDR3 is TGCGCCAGCAGCGAGGCACTCGACACCGGGGAGCTGTTTTTT.

The gene calls are TRBV9 and TRBJ2-3, with no clear D. Trimming removed 0 bases from V and 0 bases from J, with 11 bases in between. The germline V gene has CDR1 SGDLS and CDR2 YYNGEE. The CDR3 extends over 16 amino acids. The CDR3 here is CASSVEGSSSTDTQYF. CDR3 nucleotide sequence: TGTGCCAGCAGCGTAGAGGGATCTTCTAGCACAGATACGCAGTATTTT.

The chain carries TRBV2 and TRBJ2-7, with 8 bases aligning to TRBD1. The CDR3 is 11 residues long. V lost 5 bases to trimming and J lost 12 bases; unmatched junction nucleotides: 6. CDR1 SNHLY and CDR2 FYNNEI come from the germline V gene. The CDR3 coding sequence is TGTGCCAGCAGTAACGACAGGGGAGCGTACTTC. Amino acid sequence: CASSNDRGAYF.

The chain uses TRBV25-1 and TRBJ2-1; 11 bases line up with TRBD1. Germline V CDR1 and CDR2: MGHDK, SYGVNS. Trimming at V came to 6 bases and at J to 6 bases, leaving 7 bases not matched to a gene. CDR3 length: 15 amino acids. CDR3 region: CASSTGGTGGNEQFF. The CDR3 coding sequence is TGTGCCAGCAGCACGGGGGGGACAGGGGGCAATGAGCAGTTCTTC.

This clone has a handful of counts. The chain has TRBV6-6 and TRBJ2-7; no firm D call. There are 12 residues in the CDR3. Between the trimmed V and J ends, which lost 6 bases and 3 bases, there was a span of 9 bases. The germline V gene has CDR1 MNHNY and CDR2 SVGAGI (reference sequence). The CDR3 loop reads CASSLTSYEQYF. The DNA of the CDR3 is TGTGCCAGCAGCCTGACCAGCTACGAGCAGTACTTC.

The chain's CDR3 is CASSPWEGGYTF. The CDR3 DNA reads TGTGCCAGCAGTCCTTGGGAGGGTGGCTACACCTTC. The chain is built from TRBV28 and TRBJ1-2; no clear D. V lost 5 bases to trimming and J lost 7 bases, with 11 bases between them. The CDR3 length is 12 residues. Germline values: CDR1 MDHEN, CDR2 SYDVKM.

The gene calls are TRBV5-8 and TRBJ1-1; the D is unclear. The length of the CDR3 is 12 residues. Germline V gives CDR1 SGHTS, CDR2 YDEGEE. The V gene lost 0 bases and the J gene lost 7 bases, with 7 bases spanning the gap. The CDR3 coding sequence is TGTGCCAGCAGCTTGGGCTGGATTGAAGCTTTCTTT. Its translation is CASSLGWIEAFF.

This sequence joins TRBV14 and TRBJ2-7; D ambiguous. Germline CDR1 is SGHDN and CDR2 is FVKESK. This CDR3 has 13 residues. V lost 4 bases, J lost 6 bases, and 13 bases lay in between. Here the CDR3 reads CASSPAEVAEQYF. CDR3 coding DNA: TGTGCCAGCAGCCCCGCGGAAGTCGCCGAGCAGTACTTC.

V usage is TRBV7-9 and J usage is TRBJ1-2, with no clear D. This CDR3 contains 15 residues. With 1 base removed from V and 0 bases from J, the gap between germline ends came to 9 bases. Germline V CDR1 and CDR2: SEHNR, FQNEAQ (reference sequence). CDR3 nucleotides: TGTGCCAGCAGCTTAGTGGCAATAGCTAACTATGGCTACACCTTC. Translating gives CASSLVAIANYGYTF.

J is TRBJ1-1 and V is TRBV5-1; possible D gene TRBD1, 5 bases. The CDR3 covers 15 residues. Trimming removed 0 bases at V and 1 base at J, with 10 bases between. CDR1 is SGHRS, CDR2 YFSETQ, per germline. The CDR3 DNA reads TGCGCCAGCAGCTTGGGGGGCAGGGAGAACACTGAAGCTTTCTTT. Amino acid sequence: CASSLGGRENTEAFF.

V is TRBV10-1 and J is TRBJ2-7, with TRBD1 matching 8 bases. CDR3 length: 13 residues. Germline V gives CDR1 WNHNN, CDR2 SYGVQD (reference sequence). The V gene end was trimmed by 9 bases and the J gene end by 9 bases; junction bases not matched to a gene: 13. The CDR3 is CASWDRCQCGQYF. The CDR3, as DNA: TGCGCCAGTTGGGACAGGTGTCAGTGTGGGCAGTACTTC.

The CDR3 loop is CSAGGNEQFF. The CDR3 nucleotides read TGCAGTGCGGGGGGGAATGAGCAGTTCTTC. The rearrangement joins TRBV20-1 to TRBJ2-1, with 7 positions matching TRBD2. The CDR3 contains 10 residues. Trimming cost V 6 bases and J 7 bases; bases outside gene matches: 0. Germline CDR1 and CDR2: DFQATT and SNEGSKA (reference sequence).